Described below is a single T cell receptor (beta chain) sequence and its context. These data belong to a study of blood T cell repertoires in COVID-19. Trimming cost V 4 bases and J 4 bases, with 13 bases left between them. CDR3 size: 14 residues. Germline CDR1 reads LNHDA; CDR2 reads SQIVND (reference sequence). Original analysis: Estimates of nucleated cell counts were drawn from the amplification of reference gene primers. The assay was immunoSEQ multiplex PCR, and TCRdb's table has in-frame clones only and misses some. V and J calls and clone size are as listed in that table; D and trimming were resolved from the DNA. The sample consists of about 69,000 clones, 86% of them appearing once.

V and J are TRBV19 and TRBJ1-2; maybe TRBD1 (6 bases). This TCR was sampled from a middle-aged man with COVID-19, enrolled during active disease. Sequencing used peripheral blood. Written as DNA, the CDR3 is TGTGCCAGTAGTACGTCGGGGGGCGGCTATGGCTACACCTTC. Its protein product is CASSTSGGGYGYTF.